This T cell receptor (beta chain) emerged from a study of PD-1 blockade in classical Hodgkin lymphoma. As regards this clone: Its antigen is currently unknown.

This table comes from immunoSEQ multiplex PCR, and its TCRdb copy is limited to in-frame clones, with some not included. This table has about 13,000 clones, roughly 75% appearing once. Deletions cut 3 bases from V and 4 bases from J, with 18 bases between. Per germline, CDR1 LGHNA and CDR2 YSLEER. The CDR3 runs 16 residues. Exposure to brentuximab vedotin varied, and each patient had relapsed following autologous stem cell transplantation. Broader study findings: Complete responders matched newly diagnosed patients in baseline diversity. The study found that TCR diversity rose significantly by C4D1 in CD4+ but not CD8+ cells. Individuals initiating nivolumab under 1 year after ASCT were excluded.

The chain carries TRBV4-3 and TRBJ1-1; tentative D call: TRBD1 (6 bases). The TCR originated in a human donor with classical Hodgkin lymphoma. The sample here was peripheral blood mononuclear cells (PBMCs), taken at baseline. This CDR3 is CASSHTVTTRGTEAFF. The CDR3 DNA reads TGCGCCAGCAGCCACACGGTCACGACCAGGGGCACTGAAGCTTTCTTT.